This T cell receptor (beta chain) was sequenced during a study of neoadjuvant anti-PD-1 for oral cavity cancer. Study results and caveats: Higher pretreatment blood Treg/Th17 ratios correlated with higher pretreatment blood and lower post-treatment tumor TCRbeta clonality. Non-responders to neoadjuvant nivolumab had significantly more clonal PBMC T cells than responders.

Patients had newly diagnosed, untreated stage II-IVA oral cavity squamous cell carcinoma. Most PBMC samples had approximately 480 ng input DNA in six replicates. Profiled with immunoSEQ multiplex PCR; TCRdb holds only in-frame clones, not every one. The table records more than 50,000 clones, 70% to 85% of them present only once. Concerning this clone itself: Antigen unknown.

The sample in question was PBMCs, obtained before nivolumab (anti-PD-1) treatment. This TCR derives from a person aged 40 to 85 with oral cavity squamous cell carcinoma.

The CDR3 region has the DNA TGTGCCAGCTCATTAGCCTACTCGAGTGAGGAGCAGTTCTTC. It translates to CASSLAYSSEEQFF. The V gene is TRBV18, the J gene TRBJ2-1; D uncertain. V lost 5 bases and J 10 bases, leaving 18 bases between the germline ends. CDR1 is KGHSH and CDR2 is LQKENI in the germline V gene. The CDR3 is 14 amino acids.